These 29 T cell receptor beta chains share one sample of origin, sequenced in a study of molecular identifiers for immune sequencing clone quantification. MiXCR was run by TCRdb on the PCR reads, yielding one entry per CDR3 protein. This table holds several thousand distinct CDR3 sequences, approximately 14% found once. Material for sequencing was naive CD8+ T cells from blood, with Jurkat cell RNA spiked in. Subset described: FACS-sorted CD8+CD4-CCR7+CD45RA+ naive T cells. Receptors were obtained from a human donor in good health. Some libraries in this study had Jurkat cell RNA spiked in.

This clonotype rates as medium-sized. CDR3 nucleotide sequence: TGCGCCAGCAGCCAAGAAATGCGGGGCCCCGGAGATACGCAGTATTTT. Amino acid sequence: CASSQEMRGPGDTQYF. The gene calls are TRBV4-3 and TRBJ2-3, with a weak D call TRBD2 (6 bases). The germline V and J ends were trimmed by 0 bases and 5 bases, with 15 bases remaining between them. The CDR3 has 16 amino acids. In germline, CDR1 is LGHNA, CDR2 YSLEER.

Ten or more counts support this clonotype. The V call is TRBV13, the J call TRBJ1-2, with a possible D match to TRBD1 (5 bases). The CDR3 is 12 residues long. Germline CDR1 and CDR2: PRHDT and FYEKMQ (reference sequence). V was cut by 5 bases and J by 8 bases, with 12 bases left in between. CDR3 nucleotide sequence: TGTGCCAGCAGCAGCGGGGACTTCGGCTACACCTTC. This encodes CASSSGDFGYTF.

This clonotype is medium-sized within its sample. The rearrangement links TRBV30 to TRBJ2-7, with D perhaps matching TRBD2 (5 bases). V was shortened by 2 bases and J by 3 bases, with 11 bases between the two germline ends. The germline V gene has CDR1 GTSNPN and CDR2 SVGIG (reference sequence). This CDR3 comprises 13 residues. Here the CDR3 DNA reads TGTGCCTGGAGTTGGGCGGGCGGCTACGAGCAGTACTTC. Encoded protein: CAWSWAGGYEQYF.

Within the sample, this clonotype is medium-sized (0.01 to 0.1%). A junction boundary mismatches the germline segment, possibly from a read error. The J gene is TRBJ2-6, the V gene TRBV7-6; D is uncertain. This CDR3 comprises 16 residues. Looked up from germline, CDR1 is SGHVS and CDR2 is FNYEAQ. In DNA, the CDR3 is TGTGCCAGCAGCTTGTGGCAGGCCTCTGAGGCCAACGTCCTGACTTTC. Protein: CASSLWQASEANVLTF.

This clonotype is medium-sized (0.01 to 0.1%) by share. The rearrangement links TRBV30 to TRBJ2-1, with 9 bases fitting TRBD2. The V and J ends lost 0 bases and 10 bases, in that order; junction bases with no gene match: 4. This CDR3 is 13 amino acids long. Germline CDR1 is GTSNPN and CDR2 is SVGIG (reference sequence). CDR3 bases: TGTGCCTGGAGTGTGCTAGCGGGACAGGAGCAGTTCTTC. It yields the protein CAWSVLAGQEQFF.

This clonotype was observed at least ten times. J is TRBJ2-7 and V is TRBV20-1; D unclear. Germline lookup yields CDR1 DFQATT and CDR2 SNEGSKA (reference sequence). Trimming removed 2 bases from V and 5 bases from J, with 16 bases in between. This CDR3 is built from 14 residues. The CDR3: CSARLSRSFDEQYF. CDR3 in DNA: TGCAGTGCTAGACTGAGCAGGTCTTTCGACGAGCAGTACTTC.

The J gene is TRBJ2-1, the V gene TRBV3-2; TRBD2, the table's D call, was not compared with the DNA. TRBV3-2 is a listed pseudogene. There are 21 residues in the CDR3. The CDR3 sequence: CASSPGRGAGKLSSSYNEQFF. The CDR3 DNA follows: TGTGCCAGCAGCCCAGGGAGAGGAGCGGGGAAATTAAGCAGCTCCTACAATGAGCAGTTCTTC.

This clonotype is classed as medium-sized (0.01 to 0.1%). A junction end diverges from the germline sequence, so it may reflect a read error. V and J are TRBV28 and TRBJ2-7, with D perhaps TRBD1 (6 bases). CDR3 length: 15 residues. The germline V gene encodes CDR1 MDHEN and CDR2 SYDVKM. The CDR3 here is CASKKSTKDPGARTF. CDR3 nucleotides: TGTGCCAGCAAAAAGTCCACGAAAGACCCAGGGGCCCGTACCTTC.

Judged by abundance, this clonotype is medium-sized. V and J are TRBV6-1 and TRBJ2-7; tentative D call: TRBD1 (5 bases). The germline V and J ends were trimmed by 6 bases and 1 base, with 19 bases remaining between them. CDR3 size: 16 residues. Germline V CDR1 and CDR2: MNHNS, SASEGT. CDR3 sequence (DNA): TGTGCCAGCAGCCCCTTTATTGTGTCAGGGTCCTACGAGCAGTACTTC. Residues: CASSPFIVSGSYEQYF.

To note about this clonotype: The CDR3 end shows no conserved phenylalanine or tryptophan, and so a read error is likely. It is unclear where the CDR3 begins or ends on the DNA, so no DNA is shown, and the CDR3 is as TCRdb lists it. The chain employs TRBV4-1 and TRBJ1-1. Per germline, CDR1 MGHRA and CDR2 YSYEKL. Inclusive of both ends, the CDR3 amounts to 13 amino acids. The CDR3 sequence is CASSFSKVTEASS.

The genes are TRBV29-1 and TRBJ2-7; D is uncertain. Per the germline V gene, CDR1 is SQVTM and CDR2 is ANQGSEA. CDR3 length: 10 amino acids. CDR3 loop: CPGAGDEQYF. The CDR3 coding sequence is TGCCCTGGTGCCGGAGACGAGCAGTACTTC.

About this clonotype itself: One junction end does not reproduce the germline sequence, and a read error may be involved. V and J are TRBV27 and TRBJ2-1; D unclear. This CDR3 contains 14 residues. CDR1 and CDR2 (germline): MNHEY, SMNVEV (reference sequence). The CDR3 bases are TGTGCCAGCAGTTCATACGGCCCTTCCGCTGAGCAGTCCTTC. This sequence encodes CASSSYGPSAEQSF.

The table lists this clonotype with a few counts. The CDR3 nucleotides read TGTGCCAGCAGTGAGGAGACCGGGGAGCTGTTTTTT. It encodes CASSEETGELFF. This chain uses TRBV2 with TRBJ2-2; D not certain. The CDR3 length is 12 residues. The germline gives CDR1 SNHLY, CDR2 FYNNEI. Trimming cost V 3 bases and J 5 bases, with 4 bases left between them.

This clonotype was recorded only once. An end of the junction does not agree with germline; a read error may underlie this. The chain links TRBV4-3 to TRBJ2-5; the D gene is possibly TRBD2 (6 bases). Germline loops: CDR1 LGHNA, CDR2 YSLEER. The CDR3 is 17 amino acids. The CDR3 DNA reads TGCGCCAGCAGCCAGGGGACTGGCGGAGCGTACCAAGAGACCCAGTGCTTC. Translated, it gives CASSQGTGGAYQETQCF.

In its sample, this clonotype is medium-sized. For the CDR3, the DNA is TGCAGTGCCGAACTAGCGGATAGCACAGATACGCAGTATTTT. The encoded protein is CSAELADSTDTQYF. The J gene is TRBJ2-3, the V gene TRBV20-1; 8 nucleotides align to TRBD2. The CDR3 runs to 14 residues. V lost 6 bases to trimming and J lost 0 bases; unmatched junction nucleotides: 5. Germline V CDR1 and CDR2: DFQATT, SNEGSKA (reference sequence).

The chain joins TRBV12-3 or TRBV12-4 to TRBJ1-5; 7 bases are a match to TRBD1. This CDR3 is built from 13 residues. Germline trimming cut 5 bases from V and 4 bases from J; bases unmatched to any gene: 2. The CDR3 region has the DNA TGTGCCAGCAGTCCCAGGGGGAATCAGCCCCAGCATTTT. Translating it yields CASSPRGNQPQHF.

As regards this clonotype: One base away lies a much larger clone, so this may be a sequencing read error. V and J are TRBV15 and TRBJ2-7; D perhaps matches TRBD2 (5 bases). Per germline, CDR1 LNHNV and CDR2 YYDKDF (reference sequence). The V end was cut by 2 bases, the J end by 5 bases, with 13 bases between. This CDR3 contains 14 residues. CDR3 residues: CATSRSAASHEQYF. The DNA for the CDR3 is TGTGCCACCAGCAGATCAGCGGCTTCCCACGAGCAGTACTTC.

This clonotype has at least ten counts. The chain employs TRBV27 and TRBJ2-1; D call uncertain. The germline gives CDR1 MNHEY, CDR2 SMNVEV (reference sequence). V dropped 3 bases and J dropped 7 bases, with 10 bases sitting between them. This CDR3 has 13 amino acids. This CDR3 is CASSLSIGNEQFF. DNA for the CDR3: TGTGCCAGCAGTTTGAGCATTGGGAATGAGCAGTTCTTC.

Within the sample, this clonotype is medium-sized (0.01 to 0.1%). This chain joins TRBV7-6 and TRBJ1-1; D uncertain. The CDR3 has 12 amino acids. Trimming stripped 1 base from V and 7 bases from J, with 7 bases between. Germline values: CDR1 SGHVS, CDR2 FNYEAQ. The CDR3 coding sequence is TGTGCCAGCAGCTTAGGGGGATTTGAAGCTTTCTTT. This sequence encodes CASSLGGFEAFF. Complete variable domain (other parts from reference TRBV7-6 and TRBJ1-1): GAGVSQSPRYKVTKRGQDVALRCDPISGHVSLYWYRQALGQGPEFLTYFNYEAQQDKSGLPNDRFSAERPEGSISTLTIQRTEQRDSAMYRCASSLGGFEAFFGQGTRLTVV.

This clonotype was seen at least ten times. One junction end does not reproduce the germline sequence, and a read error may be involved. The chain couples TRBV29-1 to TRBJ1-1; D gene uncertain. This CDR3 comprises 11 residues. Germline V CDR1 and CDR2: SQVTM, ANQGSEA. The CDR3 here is CSFDMMTEAFF. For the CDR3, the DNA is TGCAGCTTTGACATGATGACTGAAGCTTTCTTT.

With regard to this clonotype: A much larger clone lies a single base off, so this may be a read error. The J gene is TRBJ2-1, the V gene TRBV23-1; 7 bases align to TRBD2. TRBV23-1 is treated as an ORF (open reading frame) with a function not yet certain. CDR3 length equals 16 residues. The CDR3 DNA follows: TGCGCCGGCAAGTCCTCGCGGGAGAGCTCCTGCAATGAGCAGTTCTTC. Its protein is CAGKSSRESSCNEQFF.

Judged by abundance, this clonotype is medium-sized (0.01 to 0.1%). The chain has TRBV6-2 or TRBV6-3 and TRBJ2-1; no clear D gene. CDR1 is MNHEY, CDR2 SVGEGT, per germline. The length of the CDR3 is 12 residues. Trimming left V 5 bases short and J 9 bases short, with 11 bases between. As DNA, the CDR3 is TGTGCCAGCAGTCCCGGGTCTCCTGAGCAGTTCTTC. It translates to CASSPGSPEQFF.

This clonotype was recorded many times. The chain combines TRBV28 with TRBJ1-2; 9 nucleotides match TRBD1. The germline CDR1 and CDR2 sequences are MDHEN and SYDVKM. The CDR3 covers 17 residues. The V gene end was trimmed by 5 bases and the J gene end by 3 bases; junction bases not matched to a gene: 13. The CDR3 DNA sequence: TGTGCCAGCAGTCCTAGTGGACAGGGGCATCACGACTATGGCTACACCTTC. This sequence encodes CASSPSGQGHHDYGYTF.

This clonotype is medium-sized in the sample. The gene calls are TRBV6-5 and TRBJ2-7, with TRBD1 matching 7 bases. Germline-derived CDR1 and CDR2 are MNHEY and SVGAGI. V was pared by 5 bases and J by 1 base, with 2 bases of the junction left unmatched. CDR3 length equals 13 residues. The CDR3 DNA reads TGTGCCAGCAGTAGGGGACAGTCCTACGAGCAGTACTTC. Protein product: CASSRGQSYEQYF.

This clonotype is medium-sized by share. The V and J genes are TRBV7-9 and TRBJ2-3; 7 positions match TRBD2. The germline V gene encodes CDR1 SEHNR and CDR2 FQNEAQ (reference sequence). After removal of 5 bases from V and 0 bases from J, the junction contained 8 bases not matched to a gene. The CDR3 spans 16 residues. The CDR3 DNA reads TGTGCCAGCAGCCCAAGAGCGGGACCTAGCACAGATACGCAGTATTTT. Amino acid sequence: CASSPRAGPSTDTQYF.

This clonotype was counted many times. This chain's CDR3 is CASSPTGPGETQYF. Here the CDR3 DNA reads TGTGCCAGCAGTCCCACTGGACCCGGGGAGACCCAGTACTTC. The J gene is TRBJ2-5, the V gene TRBV12-3 or TRBV12-4; D is uncertain. The CDR3 runs to 14 residues. Trimming shortened V by 5 bases and J by 5 bases, and 15 bases separated the two germline ends.

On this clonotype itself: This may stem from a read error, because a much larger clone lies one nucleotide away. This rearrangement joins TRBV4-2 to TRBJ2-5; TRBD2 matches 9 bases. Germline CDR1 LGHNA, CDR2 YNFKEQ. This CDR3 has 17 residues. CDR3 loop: CASGQDGAGGPVETQYF. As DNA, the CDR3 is TGTGCCAGCGGCCAAGATGGGGCGGGGGGGCCCGTAGAGACCCAGTACTTC.

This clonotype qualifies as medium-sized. In nucleotides, the CDR3 is TGTGCCAGCAGCTTGAACGACAGGTCCCTCTATGGCTACACCTTC. As protein: CASSLNDRSLYGYTF. V is TRBV5-4 and J is TRBJ1-2, with D possibly TRBD1 on 6 matching bases. V lost 1 base and J 4 bases, leaving 14 bases between the germline ends. The germline V gene has CDR1 SGHNT and CDR2 YYREEE (reference sequence). CDR3 length equals 15 residues.

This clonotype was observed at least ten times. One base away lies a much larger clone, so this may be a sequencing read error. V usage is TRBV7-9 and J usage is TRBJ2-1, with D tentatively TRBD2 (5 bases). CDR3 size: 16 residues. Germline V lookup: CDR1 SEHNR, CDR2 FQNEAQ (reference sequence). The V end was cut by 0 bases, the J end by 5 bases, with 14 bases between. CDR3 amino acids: CASSLAEAYSHNEQFF. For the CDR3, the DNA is TGTGCCAGCAGCTTAGCGGAGGCCTATTCCCACAATGAGCAGTTCTTC.